This is a list of T cell receptor beta chains from one sample in a study of molecular identifiers for immune sequencing clone quantification. TCRdb reprocessed the PCR reads with MiXCR, giving one entry per CDR3 protein. The table shows about 640,000 distinct CDR3 sequences, with 15% to 20% occurring only once. Sequenced: naive CD8+ T cells from blood, with Jurkat cell RNA spiked in. The origin of the receptors is a human donor in good health. Some libraries in this study had Jurkat cell RNA spiked in. Both conserved end residues are part of each CDR3. D genes are given only for firm matches. Not all rows give a size; the values are once, few, many and, for expanded clones, a class.

CDR3aa: CASSLTTSGGPYEQYF
CDR3nt: TGTGCCAGCAGTTTAACGACTAGCGGGGGTCCCTACGAGCAGTACTTC
d_gene: TRBD2
j_gene: TRBJ2-7
abundance: many
v_gene: TRBV27

CDR3aa: CASSHRVTSYEQYF
CDR3nt: TGTGCCAGCAGTCACAGGGTGACCAGCTACGAGCAGTACTTC
d_gene: NA
j_gene: TRBJ2-7
abundance: NA
v_gene: TRBV13

CDR3aa: CASSPVTRAYNEQLF
CDR3nt: TGTGCCAGCAGCCCAGTGACTAGGGCTTACAATGAGCAGCTCTTC
d_gene: NA
j_gene: TRBJ2-1
abundance: NA
v_gene: TRBV7-9

CDR3aa: CASSLGQTRTNEKLFF
CDR3nt: TGTGCCAGCAGCTTAGGGCAGACGAGGACTAATGAAAAACTGTTTTTT
d_gene: NA
j_gene: TRBJ1-4
abundance: many
v_gene: TRBV7-2

CDR3aa: CAISDRENSYEQYF
CDR3nt: TGTGCCATCAGTGATAGGGAGAATTCCTACGAGCAGTACTTC
d_gene: NA
j_gene: TRBJ2-7
abundance: NA
v_gene: TRBV10-3

CDR3aa: CASKGEQGGLQTQYF
CDR3nt: TGTGCCAGTAAGGGGGAGCAGGGAGGGTTGCAGACCCAGTACTTC
d_gene: NA
j_gene: TRBJ2-5
abundance: NA
v_gene: TRBV19

CDR3aa: CAGSLFSGQETQYF
CDR3nt: TGTGCCGGCAGCTTGTTCTCGGGTCAAGAGACCCAGTACTTC
d_gene: NA
j_gene: TRBJ2-5
abundance: NA
v_gene: TRBV5-6

CDR3aa: CASSQDRVGETQYF
CDR3nt: TGTGCCAGCAGCCAAGACAGGGTAGGAGAGACCCAGTACTTC
d_gene: TRBD1
j_gene: TRBJ2-5
abundance: many
v_gene: TRBV12-3/TRBV12-4

CDR3aa: CASSLTQLASEQYF
CDR3nt: TGTGCCAGCAGCCTGACTCAACTAGCGTCTGAGCAGTACTTC
d_gene: TRBD2
j_gene: TRBJ2-7
abundance: many
v_gene: TRBV3-1

CDR3aa: CASSRLQGTDTQYF
CDR3nt: TGTGCCAGCAGCCGCCTACAGGGAACAGATACGCAGTATTTT
d_gene: NA
j_gene: TRBJ2-3
abundance: many
v_gene: TRBV6-5

CDR3aa: CASSPDLWNEQFF
CDR3nt: TGTGCCAGCAGCCCCGACCTGTGGAATGAGCAGTTCTTC
d_gene: NA
j_gene: TRBJ2-1
abundance: NA
v_gene: TRBV14

CDR3aa: CASRDRDHRQFF
CDR3nt: TGTGCCAGCAGGGACAGGGATCATCGGCAGTTCTTC
d_gene: TRBD1
j_gene: TRBJ2-1
abundance: few
v_gene: TRBV12-3/TRBV12-4

CDR3aa: CASSIPSGGGLVFF
CDR3nt: TGTGCCAGTAGTATCCCTAGCGGGGGGGGACTGGTGTTCTTC
d_gene: TRBD2
j_gene: TRBJ2-1
abundance: NA
v_gene: TRBV19

CDR3aa: CASSLAMDSAYEQYF
CDR3nt: TGTGCCAGCAGTTTAGCCATGGACTCAGCCTACGAGCAGTACTTC
d_gene: NA
j_gene: TRBJ2-7
abundance: many
v_gene: TRBV12-3/TRBV12-4

CDR3aa: CASSEGGQFATNEKLFF
CDR3nt: TGTGCCAGCAGTGAAGGGGGACAGTTTGCAACTAATGAAAAACTGTTTTTT
d_gene: TRBD1
j_gene: TRBJ1-4
abundance: few
v_gene: TRBV6-1

CDR3aa: CASSGLDREVRNTEAFF
CDR3nt: TGTGCCAGCAGTGGCCTTGACAGGGAGGTTAGGAACACTGAAGCTTTCTTT
d_gene: TRBD1
j_gene: TRBJ1-1
abundance: many
v_gene: TRBV2

CDR3aa: CASSYDLKETQYF
CDR3nt: TGTGCCAGCAGTTACGACCTCAAAGAGACCCAGTACTTC
d_gene: NA
j_gene: TRBJ2-5
abundance: many
v_gene: TRBV6-5

CDR3aa: CASSFTTSGKFYEQYF
CDR3nt: TGTGCCAGCAGCTTCACAACTAGCGGAAAGTTTTACGAGCAGTACTTC
d_gene: TRBD2
j_gene: TRBJ2-7
abundance: NA
v_gene: TRBV5-4

CDR3aa: CASSQAALGDTEAFF
CDR3nt: TGCGCCAGCAGCCAAGCCGCCCTGGGAGACACTGAAGCTTTCTTT
d_gene: NA
j_gene: TRBJ1-1
abundance: few
v_gene: TRBV4-3

CDR3aa: CASSVSGGPYYEQYF
CDR3nt: TGTGCCAGCAGTGTTAGCGGGGGGCCATACTACGAGCAGTACTTC
d_gene: TRBD2
j_gene: TRBJ2-7
abundance: many
v_gene: TRBV11-2

CDR3aa: CASSVAQHGSPLHF
CDR3nt: TGTGCCAGCAGCGTAGCTCAACACGGATCACCCCTCCACTTT
d_gene: NA
j_gene: TRBJ1-6
abundance: few
v_gene: TRBV7-9

CDR3aa: CASSVGGQGIYEQYF
CDR3nt: TGTGCCAGCAGCGTAGGGGGGCAGGGGATCTACGAGCAGTACTTC
d_gene: NA
j_gene: TRBJ2-7
abundance: NA
v_gene: TRBV9

CDR3aa: CASSQDSGLAGHEQFF
CDR3nt: TGCGCCAGCAGCCAAGATTCCGGGCTAGCGGGGCATGAGCAGTTCTTC
d_gene: TRBD2
j_gene: TRBJ2-1
abundance: NA
v_gene: TRBV4-3

CDR3aa: CASSWTEGNSPLHF
CDR3nt: TGTGCCAGCAGCTGGACAGAGGGTAATTCACCCCTCCACTTT
d_gene: NA
j_gene: TRBJ1-6
abundance: many
v_gene: TRBV27

CDR3aa: CSARDQGHSLAAEAFF
CDR3nt: TGCAGTGCTAGAGATCAGGGACACTCTTTGGCGGCTGAAGCTTTCTTT
d_gene: NA
j_gene: TRBJ1-1
abundance: NA
v_gene: TRBV20-1

CDR3aa: CSARSQGFSYNEQFF
CDR3nt: TGCAGTGCTAGATCACAGGGCTTCTCCTACAATGAGCAGTTCTTC
d_gene: NA
j_gene: TRBJ2-1
abundance: NA
v_gene: TRBV20-1

CDR3aa: CASSRRPGDYTDTQYF
CDR3nt: TGTGCCAGCAGCCGCCGCCCCGGGGACTACACAGATACGCAGTATTTT
d_gene: TRBD2
j_gene: TRBJ2-3
abundance: many
v_gene: TRBV13

CDR3aa: CAWSRGFDQPQHF
CDR3nt: TGTGCCTGGAGTAGGGGGTTTGATCAGCCCCAGCATTTT
d_gene: NA
j_gene: TRBJ1-5
abundance: many
v_gene: TRBV30

CDR3aa: CASSYTSTGLNSGNTIYF
CDR3nt: TGTGCCAGCAGCTATACGTCGACAGGGCTAAACTCTGGAAACACCATATATTTT
d_gene: TRBD1
j_gene: TRBJ1-3
abundance: many
v_gene: TRBV7-9

CDR3aa: CASSESALAYFYEQYF
CDR3nt: TGTGCCAGCAGTGAATCGGCACTAGCGTATTTCTACGAGCAGTACTTC
d_gene: TRBD2
j_gene: TRBJ2-7
abundance: NA
v_gene: TRBV6-1

CDR3aa: CASSLARGTNEKLFF
CDR3nt: TGTGCCAGCAGCTTAGCCCGGGGGACTAATGAAAAACTGTTTTTT
d_gene: NA
j_gene: TRBJ1-4
abundance: NA
v_gene: TRBV7-6

CDR3aa: CASSESVTTTDTQYF
CDR3nt: TGCGCCAGCAGTGAGTCTGTGACCACAACAGATACGCAGTATTTT
d_gene: NA
j_gene: TRBJ2-3
abundance: many
v_gene: TRBV10-1

CDR3aa: CASSSPGRSSYNEQFF
CDR3nt: TGTGCCAGCAGTTCTCCGGGGCGAAGCTCCTACAATGAGCAGTTCTTC
d_gene: NA
j_gene: TRBJ2-1
abundance: few
v_gene: TRBV6-2/TRBV6-3

CDR3aa: CASRGDLNTEAFF
CDR3nt: TGCGCCAGCAGAGGAGACCTGAACACTGAAGCTTTCTTT
d_gene: NA
j_gene: TRBJ1-1
abundance: many
v_gene: TRBV10-2

CDR3aa: CSARDRRRWDNEQFF
CDR3nt: TGCAGTGCTAGAGATCGTCGGAGATGGGACAATGAGCAGTTCTTC
d_gene: NA
j_gene: TRBJ2-1
abundance: many
v_gene: TRBV20-1

CDR3aa: CASSGTSAYEQYF
CDR3nt: TGTGCCAGCAGCGGTACCTCGGCCTACGAGCAGTACTTC
d_gene: NA
j_gene: TRBJ2-7
abundance: few
v_gene: TRBV5-6

CDR3aa: CASSPGTSGDYEQYF
CDR3nt: TGCGCCAGCAGCCCAGGGACTAGCGGGGACTACGAGCAGTACTTC
d_gene: TRBD2
j_gene: TRBJ2-7
abundance: many
v_gene: TRBV5-1

CDR3aa: CASSSGSGRRNEQFF
CDR3nt: TGTGCCAGCAGCTCGGGTAGCGGGAGACGTAATGAGCAGTTCTTC
d_gene: TRBD2
j_gene: TRBJ2-1
abundance: few
v_gene: TRBV28

CDR3aa: CASSSRNLETQYF
CDR3nt: TGTGCCAGCAGTTCAAGGAATTTGGAGACCCAGTACTTC
d_gene: NA
j_gene: TRBJ2-5
abundance: few
v_gene: TRBV28

CDR3aa: CASSSPYDRENEQFF
CDR3nt: TGTGCCAGCAGCTCACCCTATGACAGGGAGAATGAGCAGTTCTTC
d_gene: TRBD1
j_gene: TRBJ2-1
abundance: few
v_gene: TRBV7-9

CDR3aa: CASSSLVAWEAFF
CDR3nt: TGTGCCAGCAGTTCCTTGGTGGCGTGGGAAGCTTTCTTT
d_gene: NA
j_gene: TRBJ1-1
abundance: many
v_gene: TRBV27

CDR3aa: CASTPTGGIDTQYF
CDR3nt: TGTGCCAGCACTCCGACAGGGGGCATAGATACGCAGTATTTT
d_gene: TRBD1
j_gene: TRBJ2-3
abundance: many
v_gene: TRBV7-8

CDR3aa: CSVARQLAGELFF
CDR3nt: TGCAGCGTTGCCCGGCAACTCGCGGGGGAGCTGTTTTTT
d_gene: NA
j_gene: TRBJ2-2
abundance: many
v_gene: TRBV29-1

CDR3aa: CATSIWRGDTQYF
CDR3nt: TGTGCCACCAGCATCTGGAGGGGGGATACGCAGTATTTT
d_gene: NA
j_gene: TRBJ2-3
abundance: many
v_gene: TRBV15

CDR3aa: CASSSSGADTQYF
CDR3nt: TGTGCCAGCAGCTCCAGTGGAGCAGATACGCAGTATTTT
d_gene: NA
j_gene: TRBJ2-3
abundance: many
v_gene: TRBV9

CDR3aa: CASSYDGRLYGYTF
CDR3nt: TGTGCCAGCAGCTATGATGGGCGTCTCTATGGCTACACCTTC
d_gene: NA
j_gene: TRBJ1-2
abundance: many
v_gene: TRBV5-6

CDR3aa: CSARPEGGIFYEQYF
CDR3nt: TGCAGTGCTAGACCTGAGGGGGGAATATTCTACGAGCAGTACTTC
d_gene: NA
j_gene: TRBJ2-7
abundance: many
v_gene: TRBV20-1

CDR3aa: CASSQDVGTRSYNEQFF
CDR3nt: TGCGCCAGCAGCCAAGATGTCGGGACCCGCTCCTACAATGAGCAGTTCTTC
d_gene: NA
j_gene: TRBJ2-1
abundance: NA
v_gene: TRBV4-3

CDR3aa: CASKWSGVIPGELFF
CDR3nt: TGTGCCAGCAAATGGAGCGGGGTTATTCCCGGGGAGCTGTTTTTT
d_gene: TRBD2
j_gene: TRBJ2-2
abundance: few
v_gene: TRBV12-3/TRBV12-4

CDR3aa: CASSIYRTGEETQYF
CDR3nt: TGTGCCAGTAGTATTTACCGGACAGGGGAAGAGACCCAGTACTTC
d_gene: TRBD1
j_gene: TRBJ2-5
abundance: NA
v_gene: TRBV19

CDR3aa: CAWGVRQMSTEAFF
CDR3nt: TGTGCCTGGGGGGTACGGCAAATGAGTACTGAAGCTTTCTTT
d_gene: NA
j_gene: TRBJ1-1
abundance: few
v_gene: TRBV30

CDR3aa: CASSIIRRQGDTDTQYF
CDR3nt: TGTGCCAGTAGTATAATTAGGCGTCAGGGAGACACAGATACGCAGTATTTT
d_gene: NA
j_gene: TRBJ2-3
abundance: many
v_gene: TRBV19

CDR3aa: CASSLSSGPGTRARDTQYF
CDR3nt: TGTGCCAGCAGCCTTTCTTCGGGACCGGGAACAAGAGCCAGAGATACGCAGTATTTT
d_gene: NA
j_gene: TRBJ2-3
abundance: few
v_gene: TRBV21-1

CDR3aa: CASSPEDRGSDTQYF
CDR3nt: TGCGCCAGCAGCCCCGAGGACAGGGGATCAGATACGCAGTATTTT
d_gene: TRBD1
j_gene: TRBJ2-3
abundance: many
v_gene: TRBV4-1

CDR3aa: CSASAQGYEQYF
CDR3nt: TGCAGTGCTAGCGCGCAGGGCTACGAGCAGTACTTC
d_gene: NA
j_gene: TRBJ2-7
abundance: many
v_gene: TRBV20-1